The 24 T cell receptor beta chains presented below share a single source sample, sequenced in a study of CD8+ T cells in alopecia areata. As to treatment: oral pan-JAK inhibitor, 5-10 mg twice daily. Reverse transcription of extracted RNA yielded cDNA, which provided the sequencing template. Clones were sequenced by immunoSEQ multiplex PCR, and TCRdb holds only the in-frame ones, with some missing. The table lists about 120,000 clones, more than 40% of them singletons. The sequencing used CD4+ T cells sorted from blood, collected at week 4, from a patient treated with tofacitinib. The receptor source for this set is a human donor with alopecia areata.

The chain has TRBV4-1 and TRBJ1-2; TRBD1 agrees at 9 bases. CDR1 is MGHRA and CDR2 is YSYEKL in the germline V gene. The CDR3 sequence is 17 residues long. The V and J ends lost 3 bases and 0 bases, in that order; junction bases with no gene match: 8. The CDR3 DNA follows: TGCGCCAGCAGCCAGCGGACAGGGGCAACAACTAACTATGGCTACACCTTC. Protein: CASSQRTGATTNYGYTF.

A single count supports this clone. The chain couples TRBV30 to TRBJ1-5; D remains ambiguous. The ends were cut back, 2 bases at V and 0 bases at J, with 11 bases in the middle. Germline V gene data show CDR1 as GTSNPN and CDR2 as SVGIG (reference sequence). The CDR3 contains 15 residues. The CDR3 DNA reads as TGTGCCTGGAGTATGGACGGTTATAGCAATCAGCCCCAGCATTTT. Translation: CAWSMDGYSNQPQHF.

The gene calls are TRBV7-2 and TRBJ1-5; tentative D call: TRBD1 (6 bases). Germline V gene sequence: CDR1 SGHTA, CDR2 FQGNSA. The CDR3 contains 17 residues. V dropped 1 base and J dropped 1 base, with 14 bases sitting between them. The CDR3 DNA follows: TGTGCCAGCAGCTTAGTGGGGGGGCGCGGGAGCAATCAGCCCCAGCATTTT. Protein sequence: CASSLVGGRGSNQPQHF.

The rearrangement uses TRBV27 and TRBJ1-6, with TRBD1 identical over 8 bases. The CDR3 has 18 residues. CDR1 and CDR2 (germline): MNHEY, SMNVEV (reference sequence). With 6 bases clipped from V and 10 bases from J, the junction kept 20 bases outside the gene matches. CDR3 in amino acids: CASRRQGRGIAYRSPLHF. In nucleotides, the CDR3 is TGTGCCAGCAGACGACAGGGGAGGGGGATAGCTTATCGATCACCCCTCCACTTT.

The rearrangement joins TRBV29-1 to TRBJ2-1; tentative D call: TRBD2 (6 bases). Between the trimmed V and J ends, which lost 4 bases and 9 bases, there was a span of 16 bases. The CDR3 is 13 residues long. Germline loops: CDR1 SQVTM, CDR2 ANQGSEA. This chain's CDR3 is CSVGGLEFGEQFF. In DNA form, the CDR3 reads TGCAGCGTTGGGGGACTCGAGTTTGGTGAGCAGTTCTTC.

The table lists this clone with a count of one. V and J are TRBV29-1 and TRBJ2-1, with 12 bases lining up with TRBD2. V shed 6 bases and J 15 bases; nucleotides not matched to a gene: 6. CDR1 and CDR2 (germline): SQVTM, ANQGSEA. The CDR3 loop spans 11 amino acids. For the CDR3, the DNA is TGCAGCGTGGTGACTAGCGGGAGAGTGTTCTTC. Residues: CSVVTSGRVFF.

This clone occurred a few times. The V gene is TRBV30, the J gene TRBJ1-6, with D unclear. CDR3 length equals 13 residues. The germline V and J ends were trimmed by 8 bases and 7 bases, with 15 bases remaining between them. Germline V lookup: CDR1 GTSNPN, CDR2 SVGIG (reference sequence). CDR3 sequence reads: CAGKGRVNSPLHF. The CDR3 DNA reads TGTGCCGGGAAGGGCCGGGTAAATTCACCCCTCCACTTT. The full variable domain, its missing parts supplied by reference TRBV30 and TRBJ1-6, is SQTIHQWPATLVQPVGSPLSLECTVEGTSNPNLYWYRQAAGRGLQLLFYSVGIGQISSEVPQNLSASRPQDRQFILSSKKLLLSDSGFYLCAGKGRVNSPLHFGNGTRLTVT.

This chain connects TRBV5-4 to TRBJ2-5; 8 bases line up with TRBD2. This CDR3 contains 17 residues. V shed 1 base and J 2 bases; nucleotides not matched to a gene: 10. Per germline, CDR1 SGHNT and CDR2 YYREEE (reference sequence). The CDR3 region is CASSLYRLAGTQETQYF. The CDR3 DNA reads as TGTGCCAGCAGCTTGTATCGGCTAGCGGGTACGCAAGAGACCCAGTACTTC.

The J gene is TRBJ1-2, the V gene TRBV2; D possibly corresponds to TRBD1 (6 bases). The CDR3 is 15 amino acids. V shed 6 bases and J shed 4 bases, with 18 bases lying between them. Germline V CDR1 and CDR2: SNHLY, FYNNEI. The CDR3, as DNA: TGTGCCAGCAGCCCAACCCGCCGGGACATCTATGGCTACACCTTC. Translation gives CASSPTRRDIYGYTF.

The chain is built from TRBV30 and TRBJ2-5, with a weak D call TRBD2 (5 bases). Looked up from germline, CDR1 is GTSNPN and CDR2 is SVGIG (reference sequence). V lost 0 bases to trimming and J lost 2 bases, with 7 bases between them. The CDR3 runs 13 residues. The CDR3 reads CAWSVGVQETQYF. In DNA form, the CDR3 reads TGTGCCTGGAGTGTCGGGGTTCAAGAGACCCAGTACTTC.

V gene TRBV6-5 combines with J gene TRBJ2-1; TRBD2 agrees at 8 bases. The CDR3 totals 15 residues. With 5 bases clipped from V and 6 bases from J, the junction kept 9 bases outside the gene matches. Germline V gene sequence: CDR1 MNHEY, CDR2 SVGAGI. The CDR3 DNA sequence: TGTGCCAGCAGTGCCCGGGAGGGTCTAGGCAATGAGCAGTTCTTC. It encodes CASSAREGLGNEQFF.

This clone was detected a few times. The genes are TRBV7-9 and TRBJ2-1; TRBD1 agrees at 7 bases. The trim removed 4 bases at V and 16 bases at J, leaving 13 bases unmatched. The length of the CDR3 is 13 residues. Germline V CDR1 and CDR2: SEHNR, FQNEAQ (reference sequence). CDR3 protein: CASSSDPGQWGFF. In nucleotides, the CDR3 is TGTGCCAGCAGCTCAGATCCGGGACAGTGGGGTTTCTTC.

In this sample, this clone turned up once. V gene TRBV29-1 combines with J gene TRBJ2-1; D not certain. With 4 bases removed from V and 3 bases from J, the gap between germline ends came to 7 bases. The CDR3 contains 12 residues. The germline V gene encodes CDR1 SQVTM and CDR2 ANQGSEA. CDR3 DNA sequence: TGCAGCGTTGGGTCTGTCTACAATGAGCAGTTCTTC. This codes for CSVGSVYNEQFF.

This clone was recorded a few times. The chain links TRBV6-5 to TRBJ2-7; a possible D gene is TRBD1 (6 bases). V was pared by 6 bases and J by 3 bases, with 18 bases between. The CDR3 runs 15 residues. In germline, CDR1 is MNHEY, CDR2 SVGAGI. The CDR3 DNA reads TGTGCCAGCAGCCCCTCCGGCAGGGGAAACTACGAGCAGTACTTC. This sequence encodes CASSPSGRGNYEQYF.

This rearrangement joins TRBV30 to TRBJ2-7; 7 bases fit TRBD2. Germline CDR1 reads GTSNPN; CDR2 reads SVGIG (reference sequence). The CDR3 covers 14 residues. V lost 4 bases, J lost 0 bases, and 6 bases stayed unmatched. The CDR3 reads CAWTPAGSSYEQYF. Here the CDR3 DNA reads TGTGCCTGGACTCCAGCGGGATCCTCCTACGAGCAGTACTTC. The full variable domain, in which reference TRBV30 and TRBJ2-7 provide the parts outside the CDR3, is SQTIHQWPATLVQPVGSPLSLECTVEGTSNPNLYWYRQAAGRGLQLLFYSVGIGQISSEVPQNLSASRPQDRQFILSSKKLLLSDSGFYLCAWTPAGSSYEQYFGPGTRLTVT.

V is TRBV25-1 and J is TRBJ2-7, with TRBD1 as a possible D gene (6 bases). The germline V and J ends were trimmed by 9 bases and 4 bases, with 28 bases remaining between them. Germline values: CDR1 MGHDK, CDR2 SYGVNS. This CDR3 spans 17 amino acids. The CDR3 protein is CARTLRQVGETEYEQYF. The CDR3 region has the DNA TGTGCCAGAACCCTCAGACAGGTAGGAGAAACCGAATACGAGCAGTACTTC.

This clone was found a few times. The gene calls are TRBV7-3 and TRBJ2-1; TRBD1 agrees at 8 bases. CDR1 is SGHTA and CDR2 is FQGTGA in the germline V gene. With 5 bases clipped from V and 7 bases from J, the junction kept 4 bases outside the gene matches. The CDR3 has 13 residues. The CDR3 loop is CASSKQGGNEQFF. CDR3 bases: TGTGCCAGCAGCAAACAGGGGGGAAATGAGCAGTTCTTC.

This clone was recorded many times. This chain connects TRBV19 to TRBJ1-5; 7 bases fit TRBD1. The CDR3 spans 14 residues. Germline CDR1 is LNHDA and CDR2 is SQIVND (reference sequence). The J segment lost 6 bases and the V segment lost 1 base, leaving 3 bases of the junction unmatched. The CDR3: CASSIGQGGQPQHF. The CDR3 DNA is TGTGCCAGTAGTATAGGACAGGGCGGTCAGCCCCAGCATTTT.

This clone came up a few times. The CDR3 reads CASSPPAGSDEQFF. As DNA, the CDR3 is TGTGCCAGCTCACCACCGGCGGGTTCGGATGAGCAGTTCTTC. The chain uses TRBV18 and TRBJ2-1; D may be TRBD2 (5 bases). The V and J ends lost 0 bases and 8 bases respectively, with 11 bases between them. The length of the CDR3 is 14 residues. Germline V gene lookup returns CDR1 KGHSH and CDR2 LQKENI.

Points on this clone: Other DNA sequences in the same sample also yield this CDR3. This chain connects TRBV15 to TRBJ1-6, with D unresolved. With 1 base removed from V and 8 bases from J, the gap between germline ends came to 6 bases. The CDR3 loop spans 13 amino acids. Germline loops: CDR1 LNHNV, CDR2 YYDKDF (reference sequence). In DNA, the CDR3 is TGTGCCACCAGCAGAGGGACGGATTCACCCCTCCACTTT. Encoded protein: CATSRGTDSPLHF.

This chain joins TRBV9 and TRBJ1-1; D uncertain. Trimming removed 2 bases from V and 0 bases from J, with 14 bases in between. Germline assignment: CDR1 SGDLS and CDR2 YYNGEE. This CDR3 has 16 amino acids. In DNA, the CDR3 is TGTGCCAGCAGCGTCGGGGTCCTTCCGATGAACACTGAAGCTTTCTTT. This encodes CASSVGVLPMNTEAFF.

This clone was recorded only once. V usage is TRBV29-1 and J usage is TRBJ2-5, with a possible D match to TRBD2 (6 bases). With 4 bases removed from V and 4 bases from J, the gap between germline ends came to 19 bases. CDR1 and CDR2 (germline): SQVTM, ANQGSEA. This CDR3 has 15 amino acids. Here the CDR3 reads CSVAVLMGGGETQYF. DNA of the CDR3: TGCAGCGTTGCTGTACTAATGGGGGGTGGAGAGACCCAGTACTTC.

This chain links TRBV2 with TRBJ2-5; TRBD2 matches at 7 bases. The CDR3 extends over 14 amino acids. V lost 5 bases and J lost 5; bases outside the gene matches: 8. The V gene's germline CDR1 is SNHLY and CDR2 FYNNEI. The CDR3 DNA sequence: TGTGCCAGCAGTCCCTCCAGCGGGATTGAGACCCAGTACTTC. Translation gives CASSPSSGIETQYF.

This clone was counted once. V and J are TRBV25-1 and TRBJ1-2; D is undetermined. V gave up 5 bases and J gave up 7 bases, with 17 bases separating them. CDR1 is MGHDK and CDR2 is SYGVNS in the germline V gene. The CDR3 is made up of 14 amino acids. In nucleotides, the CDR3 is TGTGCCAGCAGTCCCTTGGGGTCAGTTGGTGGCTACACCTTC. Translation: CASSPLGSVGGYTF.